This TCR beta chain emerged from a study of cytomegalovirus exposure and HLA in healthy donors. The CDR3 consists of 13 residues. Germline assignment: CDR1 SGDLS and CDR2 YYNGEE. The J segment lost 4 bases and the V segment lost 7 bases, leaving 3 bases of the junction unmatched. The PCR employed 60 Vbeta primers together with 13 Jbeta primers. TCRdb's copy holds only in-frame clones and misses some; the assay was immunoSEQ multiplex PCR. This sample has some 150,000 clones; 70% to 80% occur once, and the top ten carry around 2.3%. This chain connects TRBV9 to TRBJ2-2, with TRBD1 matching 8 bases. The TCR was taken from a young man in good health and CMV-seronegative. Specimen: PBMCs. CDR3 sequence reads: CASRQGSTGELFF. CDR3 bases: TGTGCCAGCCGACAGGGGTCCACCGGGGAGCTGTTTTTT.